This TCR beta chain was documented in a study of T cells in Graves' hyperthyroidism and ophthalmopathy. Looking at the study overall: Pretreatment peripheral blood was obtained at initial diagnosis.

As to this clonotype: Antigen: not known.

The germline V gene encodes CDR1 SGHTA and CDR2 FQGTGA. Trimming removed 5 bases from V and 6 bases from J; junction bases left unmatched: 7. The CDR3 extends over 14 amino acids. TCR beta CDR3 sequences were amplified from RNA transcripts. Primed by the HTBI set, a first-round RT-PCR was run on the TCR CDR3. TCRdb reprocessed the multiplex PCR reads via MiXCR and lists one record per CDR3 protein. This table holds around 340,000 distinct CDR3 sequences, about a sixth found once. Study outcomes and limitations: Expanded thyroid clonotypes (above 0.001) were mostly also found in blood.

V and J are TRBV7-3 and TRBJ2-7; 10 bases fit TRBD2. The sequence was collected from a woman aged 40 to 50 with Graves' ophthalmopathy. Sequencing was carried out using blood. As DNA, the CDR3 is TGTGCCAGCAGCCCTTTTAGCGGGGGGCTCGAGCAGTACTTC. Protein sequence: CASSPFSGGLEQYF.